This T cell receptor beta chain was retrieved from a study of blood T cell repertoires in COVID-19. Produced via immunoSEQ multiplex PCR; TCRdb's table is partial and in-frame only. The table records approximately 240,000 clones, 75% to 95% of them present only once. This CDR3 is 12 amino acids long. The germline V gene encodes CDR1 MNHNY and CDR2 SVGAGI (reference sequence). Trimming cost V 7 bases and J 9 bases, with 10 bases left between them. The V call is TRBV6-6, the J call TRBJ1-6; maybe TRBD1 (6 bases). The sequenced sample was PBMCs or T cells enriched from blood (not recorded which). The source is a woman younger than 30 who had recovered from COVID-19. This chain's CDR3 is CASKGVISPLHF. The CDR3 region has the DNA TGTGCCAGCAAGGGGGTAATTTCACCCCTCCACTTT.